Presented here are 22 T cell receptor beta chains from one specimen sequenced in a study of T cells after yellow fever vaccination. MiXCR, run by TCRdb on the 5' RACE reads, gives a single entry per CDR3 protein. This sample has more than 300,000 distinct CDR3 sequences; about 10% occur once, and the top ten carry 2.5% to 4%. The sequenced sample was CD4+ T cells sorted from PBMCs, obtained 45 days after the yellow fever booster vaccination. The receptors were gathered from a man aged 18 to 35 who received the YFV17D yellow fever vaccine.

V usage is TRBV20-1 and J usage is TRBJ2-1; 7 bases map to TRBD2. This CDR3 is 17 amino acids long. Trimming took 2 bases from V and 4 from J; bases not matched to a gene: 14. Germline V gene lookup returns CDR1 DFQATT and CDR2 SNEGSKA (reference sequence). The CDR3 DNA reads TGCAGTGCTAGACTTCCGGCTAGCGGCGGACCATACAATGAGCAGTTCTTC. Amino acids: CSARLPASGGPYNEQFF.

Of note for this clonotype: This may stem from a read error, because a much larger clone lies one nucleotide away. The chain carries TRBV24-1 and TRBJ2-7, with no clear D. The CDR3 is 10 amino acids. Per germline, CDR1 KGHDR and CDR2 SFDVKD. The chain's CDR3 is CASRPDEQYF. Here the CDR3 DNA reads TGTGCCTCCAGACCAGACGAGCAGTACTTC.

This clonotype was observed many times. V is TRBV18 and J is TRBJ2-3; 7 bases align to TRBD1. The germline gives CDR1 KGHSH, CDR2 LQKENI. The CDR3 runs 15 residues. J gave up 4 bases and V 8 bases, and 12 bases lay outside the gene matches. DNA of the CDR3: TGTGCCAGCAGTCCCCCAGGGGGTAGGGCAGATACGCAGTATTTT. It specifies CASSPPGGRADTQYF.

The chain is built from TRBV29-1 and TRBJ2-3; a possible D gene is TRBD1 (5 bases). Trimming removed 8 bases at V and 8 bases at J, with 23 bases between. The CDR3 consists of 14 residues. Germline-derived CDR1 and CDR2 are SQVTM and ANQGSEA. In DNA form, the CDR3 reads TGCAGCCCATGGACAAGCCCCCCGCTAGGTACGCAGTATTTT. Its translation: CSPWTSPPLGTQYF.

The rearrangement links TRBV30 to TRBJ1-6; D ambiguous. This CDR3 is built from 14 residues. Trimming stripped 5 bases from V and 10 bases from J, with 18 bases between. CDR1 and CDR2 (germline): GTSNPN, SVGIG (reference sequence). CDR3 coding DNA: TGTGCCTGGCACCCTATGGCGCCTTCATCACCCCTCCACTTT. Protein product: CAWHPMAPSSPLHF.

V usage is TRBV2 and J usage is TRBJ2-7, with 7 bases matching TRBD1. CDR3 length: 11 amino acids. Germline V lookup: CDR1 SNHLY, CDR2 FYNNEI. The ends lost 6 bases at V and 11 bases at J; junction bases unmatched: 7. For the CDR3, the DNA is TGTGCCAGCAGGCCCGAGGGGACAGAGTACTTC. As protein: CASRPEGTEYF. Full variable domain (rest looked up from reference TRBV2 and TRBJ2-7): EPEVTQTPSHQVTQMGQEVILRCVPISNHLYFYWYRQILGQKVEFLVSFYNNEISEKSEIFDDQFSVERPDGSNFTLKIRSTKLEDSAMYFCASRPEGTEYFGPGTRLTVT.

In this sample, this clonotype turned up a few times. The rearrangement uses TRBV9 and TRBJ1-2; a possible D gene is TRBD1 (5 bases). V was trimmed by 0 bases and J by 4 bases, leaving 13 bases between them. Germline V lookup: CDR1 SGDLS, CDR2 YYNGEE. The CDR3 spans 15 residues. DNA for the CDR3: TGTGCCAGCAGCGTAGAGCAGGGCCGCGGCTATGGCTACACCTTC. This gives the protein CASSVEQGRGYGYTF.

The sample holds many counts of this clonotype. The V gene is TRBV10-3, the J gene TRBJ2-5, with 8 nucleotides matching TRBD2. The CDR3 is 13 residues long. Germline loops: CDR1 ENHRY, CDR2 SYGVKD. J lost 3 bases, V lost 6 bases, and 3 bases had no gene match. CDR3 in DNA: TGTGCCATCAGCGGAGCGGGGGAAGAGACCCAGTACTTC. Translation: CAISGAGEETQYF.

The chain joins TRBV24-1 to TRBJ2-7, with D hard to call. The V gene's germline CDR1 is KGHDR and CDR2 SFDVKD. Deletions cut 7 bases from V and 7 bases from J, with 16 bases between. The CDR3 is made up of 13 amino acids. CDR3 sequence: CATRPEPLWEQYF. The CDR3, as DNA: TGTGCCACCAGGCCTGAGCCCCTTTGGGAGCAGTACTTC.

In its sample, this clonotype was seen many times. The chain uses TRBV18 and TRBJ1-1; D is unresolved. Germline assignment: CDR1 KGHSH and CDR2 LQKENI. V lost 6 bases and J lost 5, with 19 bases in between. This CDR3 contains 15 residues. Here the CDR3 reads CASSPWAGVDTEAFF. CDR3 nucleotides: TGTGCCAGCTCCCCTTGGGCAGGAGTCGATACTGAAGCTTTCTTT.

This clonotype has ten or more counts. CDR3 in DNA: TGTGCCAGCAGCCGATCCAACCCGGGCTGGGAGGGGGGGATGGAAAAACTGTTTTTT. Residues: CASSRSNPGWEGGMEKLFF. The chain couples TRBV11-2 to TRBJ1-4, with a tentative D call TRBD1 (6 bases). The CDR3 runs 19 residues. CDR1 SGHAT and CDR2 FQNNGV come from the germline V gene. V was clipped by 5 bases and J by 8 bases, with 30 bases between them.

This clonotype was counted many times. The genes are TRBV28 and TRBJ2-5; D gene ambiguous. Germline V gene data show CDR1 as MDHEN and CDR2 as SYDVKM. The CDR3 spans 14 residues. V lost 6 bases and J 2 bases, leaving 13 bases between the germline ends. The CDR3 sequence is CASSPYRAQETQYF. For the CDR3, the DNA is TGTGCCAGCAGCCCCTACCGGGCACAAGAGACCCAGTACTTC.

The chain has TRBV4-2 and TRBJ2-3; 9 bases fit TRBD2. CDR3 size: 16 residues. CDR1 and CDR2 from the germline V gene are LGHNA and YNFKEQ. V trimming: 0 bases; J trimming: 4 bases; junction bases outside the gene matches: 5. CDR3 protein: CASSQDRRGGPDTQYF. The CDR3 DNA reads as TGTGCCAGCAGCCAAGATCGGCGGGGGGGCCCAGATACGCAGTATTTT.

CDR3 coding DNA: TGCGCCAGCAGCCGAGGGACAGGGATGAACACCGGGGAGCTGTTTTTT. Protein: CASSRGTGMNTGELFF. The chain uses TRBV5-1 and TRBJ2-2, with 9 nucleotides matching TRBD1. The germline V gene encodes CDR1 SGHRS and CDR2 YFSETQ. The CDR3 length is 16 residues. J gave up 1 base and V 4 bases, and 5 bases lay outside the gene matches.

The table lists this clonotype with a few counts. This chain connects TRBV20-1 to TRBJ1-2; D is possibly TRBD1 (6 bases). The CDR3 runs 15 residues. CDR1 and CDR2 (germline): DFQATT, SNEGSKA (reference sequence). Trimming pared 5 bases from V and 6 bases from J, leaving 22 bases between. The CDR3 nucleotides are TGCAGTGCTCCGGGGGTCGGGGGGCGTTTGGATGGCTACACCTTC. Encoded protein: CSAPGVGGRLDGYTF.

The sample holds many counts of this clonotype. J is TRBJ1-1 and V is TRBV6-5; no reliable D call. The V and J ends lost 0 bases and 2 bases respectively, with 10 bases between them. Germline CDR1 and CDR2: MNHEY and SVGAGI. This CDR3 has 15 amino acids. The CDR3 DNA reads TGTGCCAGCAGTTACTCGAGTACCCTCAACACTGAAGCTTTCTTT. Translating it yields CASSYSSTLNTEAFF.

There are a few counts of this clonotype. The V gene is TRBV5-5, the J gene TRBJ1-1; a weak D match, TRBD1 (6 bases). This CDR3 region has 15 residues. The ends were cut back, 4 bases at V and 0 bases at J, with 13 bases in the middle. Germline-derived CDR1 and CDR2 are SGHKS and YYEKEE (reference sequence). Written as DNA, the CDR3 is TGTGCCAGCAGCGGGGGCCAGGGAATGAACACTGAAGCTTTCTTT. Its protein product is CASSGGQGMNTEAFF.

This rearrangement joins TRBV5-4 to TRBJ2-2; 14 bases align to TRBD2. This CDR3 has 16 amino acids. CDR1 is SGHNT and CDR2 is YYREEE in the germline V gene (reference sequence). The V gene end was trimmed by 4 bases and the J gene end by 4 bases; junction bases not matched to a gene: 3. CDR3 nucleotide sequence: TGTGCCAGCAGCGCGGGACTAGCGGGGGCCACCGGGGAGCTGTTTTTT. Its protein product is CASSAGLAGATGELFF.

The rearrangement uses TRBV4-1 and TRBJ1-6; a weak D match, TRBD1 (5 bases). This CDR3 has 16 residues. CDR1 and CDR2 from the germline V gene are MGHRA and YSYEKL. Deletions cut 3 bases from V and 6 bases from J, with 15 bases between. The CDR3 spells CASSQIRGGSNSPLHF. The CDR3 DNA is TGCGCCAGCAGCCAGATCCGCGGGGGTAGTAATTCACCCCTCCACTTT.

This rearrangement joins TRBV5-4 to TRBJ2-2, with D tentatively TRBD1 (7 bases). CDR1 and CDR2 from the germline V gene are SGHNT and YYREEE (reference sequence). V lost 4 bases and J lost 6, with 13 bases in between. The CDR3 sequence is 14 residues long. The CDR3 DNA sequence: TGTGCCAGCAGCAACCAGGGGGGTGCCGGGGAGCTGTTTTTT. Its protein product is CASSNQGGAGELFF. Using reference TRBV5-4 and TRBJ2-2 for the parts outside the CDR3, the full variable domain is ETGVTQSPTHLIKTRGQQVTLRCSSQSGHNTVSWYQQALGQGPQFIFQYYREEENGRGNFPPRFSGLQFPNYSSELNVNALELDDSALYLCASSNQGGAGELFFGEGSRLTVL.

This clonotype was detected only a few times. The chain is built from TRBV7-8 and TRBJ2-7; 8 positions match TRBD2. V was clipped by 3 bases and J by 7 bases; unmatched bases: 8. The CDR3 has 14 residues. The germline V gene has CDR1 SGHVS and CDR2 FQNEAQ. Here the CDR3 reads CASSLRRGLGEQYF. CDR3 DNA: TGTGCCAGCAGCTTGCGCAGGGGACTAGGGGAGCAGTACTTC.

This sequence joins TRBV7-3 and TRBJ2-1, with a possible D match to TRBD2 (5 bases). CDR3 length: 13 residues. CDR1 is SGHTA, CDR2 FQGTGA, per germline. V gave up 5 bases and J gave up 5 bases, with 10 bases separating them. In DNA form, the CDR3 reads TGTGCCAGCAGCCCGGCTAGCCACAATGAGCAGTTCTTC. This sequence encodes CASSPASHNEQFF.